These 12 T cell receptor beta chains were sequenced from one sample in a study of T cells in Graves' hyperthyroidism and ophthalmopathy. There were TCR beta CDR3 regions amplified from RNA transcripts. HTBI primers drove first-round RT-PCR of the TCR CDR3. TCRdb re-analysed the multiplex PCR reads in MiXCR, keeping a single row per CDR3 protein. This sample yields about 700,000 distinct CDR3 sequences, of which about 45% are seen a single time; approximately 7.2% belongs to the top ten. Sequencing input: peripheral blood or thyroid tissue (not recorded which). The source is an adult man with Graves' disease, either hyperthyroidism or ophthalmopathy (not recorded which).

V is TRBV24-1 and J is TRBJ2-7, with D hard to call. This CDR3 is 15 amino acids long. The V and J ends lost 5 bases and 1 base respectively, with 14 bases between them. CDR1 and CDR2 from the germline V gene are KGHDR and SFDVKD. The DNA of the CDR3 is TGTGCCACCAGTGCTAGGTGGGCAGATTCCTACGAGCAGTACTTC. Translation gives CATSARWADSYEQYF.

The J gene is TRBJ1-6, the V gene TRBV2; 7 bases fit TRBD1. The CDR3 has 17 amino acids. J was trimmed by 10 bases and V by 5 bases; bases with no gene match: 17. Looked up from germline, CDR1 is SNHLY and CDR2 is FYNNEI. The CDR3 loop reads CASSYSFFETGLSPLHF. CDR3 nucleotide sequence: TGTGCCAGCAGTTACTCGTTTTTCGAGACAGGGTTATCACCCCTCCACTTT.

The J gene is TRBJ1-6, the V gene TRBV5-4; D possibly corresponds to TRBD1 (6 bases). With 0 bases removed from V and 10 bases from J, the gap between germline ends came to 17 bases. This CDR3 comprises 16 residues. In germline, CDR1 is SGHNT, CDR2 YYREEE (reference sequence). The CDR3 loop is CASSLGFAGGASPLHF. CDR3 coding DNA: TGTGCCAGCAGCTTGGGTTTCGCGGGGGGCGCGTCACCCCTCCACTTT.

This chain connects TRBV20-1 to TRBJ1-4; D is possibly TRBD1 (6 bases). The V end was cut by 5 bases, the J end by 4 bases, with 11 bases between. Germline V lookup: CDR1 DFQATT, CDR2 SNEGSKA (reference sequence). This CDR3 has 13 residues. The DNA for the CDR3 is TGCAGTGCTCCGGACAGCTTTAATGAAAAACTGTTTTTT. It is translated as CSAPDSFNEKLFF.

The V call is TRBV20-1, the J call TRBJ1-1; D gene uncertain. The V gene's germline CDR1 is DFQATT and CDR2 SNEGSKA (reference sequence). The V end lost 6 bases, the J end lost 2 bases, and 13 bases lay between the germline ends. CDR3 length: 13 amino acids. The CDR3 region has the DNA TGCAGTGCCCAAAACGCCAGCAACACTGAAGCTTTCTTT. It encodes CSAQNASNTEAFF.

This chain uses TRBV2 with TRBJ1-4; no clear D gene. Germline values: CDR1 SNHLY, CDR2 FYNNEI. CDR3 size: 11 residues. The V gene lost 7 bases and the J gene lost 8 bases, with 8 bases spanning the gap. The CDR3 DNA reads TGTGCCAGCATGAGGTACGAAAAACTGTTTTTT. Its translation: CASMRYEKLFF.

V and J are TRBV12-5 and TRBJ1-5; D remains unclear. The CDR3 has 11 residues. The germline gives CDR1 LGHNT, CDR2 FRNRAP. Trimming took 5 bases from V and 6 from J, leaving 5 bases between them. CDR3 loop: CASGLGQPQHF. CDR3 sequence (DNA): TGTGCTAGTGGTCTCGGTCAGCCCCAGCATTTT.

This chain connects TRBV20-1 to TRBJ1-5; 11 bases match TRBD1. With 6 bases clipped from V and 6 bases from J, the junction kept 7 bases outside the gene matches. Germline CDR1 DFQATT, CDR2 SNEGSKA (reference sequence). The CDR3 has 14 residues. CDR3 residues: CSAPDRGRGQPQHF. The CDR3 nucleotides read TGCAGTGCGCCGGACAGGGGGCGCGGTCAGCCCCAGCATTTT.

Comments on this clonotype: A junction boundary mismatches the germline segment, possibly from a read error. The CDR3 here is CASNAVYEQCF. The DNA of the CDR3 is TGTGCCAGCAACGCAGTCTACGAGCAGTGCTTC. The chain combines TRBV2 with TRBJ2-7; the D is unclear. Germline-derived CDR1 and CDR2 are SNHLY and FYNNEI. The CDR3 length is 11 residues.

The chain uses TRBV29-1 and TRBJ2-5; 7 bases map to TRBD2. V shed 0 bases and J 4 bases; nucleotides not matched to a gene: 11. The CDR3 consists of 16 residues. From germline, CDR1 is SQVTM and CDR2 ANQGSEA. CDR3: CSVEERRLAPIETQYF. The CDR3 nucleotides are TGCAGCGTTGAAGAGAGGAGACTAGCCCCGATAGAGACCCAGTACTTC.

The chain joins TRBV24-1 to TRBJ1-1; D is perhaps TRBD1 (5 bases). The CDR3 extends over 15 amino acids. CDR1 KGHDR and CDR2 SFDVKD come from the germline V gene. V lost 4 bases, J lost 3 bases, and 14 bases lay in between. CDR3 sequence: CATSDQGDGYTEAFF. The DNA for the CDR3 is TGTGCCACCAGTGACCAAGGGGATGGCTACACTGAAGCTTTCTTT.

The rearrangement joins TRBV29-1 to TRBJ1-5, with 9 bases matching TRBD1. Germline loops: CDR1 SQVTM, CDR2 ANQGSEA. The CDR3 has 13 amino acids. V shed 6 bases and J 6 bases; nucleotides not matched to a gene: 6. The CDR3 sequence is CSVRDRAGQPQHF. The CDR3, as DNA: TGCAGCGTACGGGACAGGGCGGGTCAGCCCCAGCATTTT.